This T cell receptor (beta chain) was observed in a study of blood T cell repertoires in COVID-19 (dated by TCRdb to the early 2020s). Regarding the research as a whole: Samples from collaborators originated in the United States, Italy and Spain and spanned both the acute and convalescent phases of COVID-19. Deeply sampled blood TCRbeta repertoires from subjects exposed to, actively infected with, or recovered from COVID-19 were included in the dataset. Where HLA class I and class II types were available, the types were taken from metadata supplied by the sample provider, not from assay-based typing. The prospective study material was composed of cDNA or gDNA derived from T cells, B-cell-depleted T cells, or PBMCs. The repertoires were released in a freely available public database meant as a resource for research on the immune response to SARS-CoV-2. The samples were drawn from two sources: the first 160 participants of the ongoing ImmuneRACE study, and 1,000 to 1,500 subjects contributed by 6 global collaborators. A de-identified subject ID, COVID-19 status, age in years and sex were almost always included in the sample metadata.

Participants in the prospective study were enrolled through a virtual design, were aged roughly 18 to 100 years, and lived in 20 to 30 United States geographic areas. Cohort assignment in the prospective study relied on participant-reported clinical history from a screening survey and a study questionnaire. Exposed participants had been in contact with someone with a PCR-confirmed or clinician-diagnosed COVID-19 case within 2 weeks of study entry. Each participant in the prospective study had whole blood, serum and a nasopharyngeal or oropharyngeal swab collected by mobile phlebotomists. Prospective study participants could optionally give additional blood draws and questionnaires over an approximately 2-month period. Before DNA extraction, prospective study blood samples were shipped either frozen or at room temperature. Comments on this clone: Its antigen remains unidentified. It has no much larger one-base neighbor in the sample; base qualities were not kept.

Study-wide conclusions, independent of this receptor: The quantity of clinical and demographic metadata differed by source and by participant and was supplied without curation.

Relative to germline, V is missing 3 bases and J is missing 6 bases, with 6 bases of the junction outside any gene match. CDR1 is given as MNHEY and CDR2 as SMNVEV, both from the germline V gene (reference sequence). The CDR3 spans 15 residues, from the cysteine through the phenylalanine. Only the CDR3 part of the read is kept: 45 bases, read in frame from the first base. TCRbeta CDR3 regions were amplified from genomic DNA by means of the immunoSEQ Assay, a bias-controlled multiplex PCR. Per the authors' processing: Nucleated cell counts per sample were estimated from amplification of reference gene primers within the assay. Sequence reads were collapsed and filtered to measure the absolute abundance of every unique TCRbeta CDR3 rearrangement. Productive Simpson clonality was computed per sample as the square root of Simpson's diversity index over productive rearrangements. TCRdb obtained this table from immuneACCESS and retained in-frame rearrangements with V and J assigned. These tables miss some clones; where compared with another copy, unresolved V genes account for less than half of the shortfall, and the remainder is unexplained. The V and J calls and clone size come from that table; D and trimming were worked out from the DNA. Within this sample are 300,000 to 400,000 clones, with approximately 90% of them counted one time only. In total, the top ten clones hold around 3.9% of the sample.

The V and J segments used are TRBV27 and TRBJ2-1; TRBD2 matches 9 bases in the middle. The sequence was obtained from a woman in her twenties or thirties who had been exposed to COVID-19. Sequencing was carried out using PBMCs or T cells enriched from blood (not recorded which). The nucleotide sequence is TGTGCCAGCAGTTTCGGGAGCGGGGGGCTCAATGAGCAGTTCTTC. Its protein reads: CASSFGSGGLNEQFF.